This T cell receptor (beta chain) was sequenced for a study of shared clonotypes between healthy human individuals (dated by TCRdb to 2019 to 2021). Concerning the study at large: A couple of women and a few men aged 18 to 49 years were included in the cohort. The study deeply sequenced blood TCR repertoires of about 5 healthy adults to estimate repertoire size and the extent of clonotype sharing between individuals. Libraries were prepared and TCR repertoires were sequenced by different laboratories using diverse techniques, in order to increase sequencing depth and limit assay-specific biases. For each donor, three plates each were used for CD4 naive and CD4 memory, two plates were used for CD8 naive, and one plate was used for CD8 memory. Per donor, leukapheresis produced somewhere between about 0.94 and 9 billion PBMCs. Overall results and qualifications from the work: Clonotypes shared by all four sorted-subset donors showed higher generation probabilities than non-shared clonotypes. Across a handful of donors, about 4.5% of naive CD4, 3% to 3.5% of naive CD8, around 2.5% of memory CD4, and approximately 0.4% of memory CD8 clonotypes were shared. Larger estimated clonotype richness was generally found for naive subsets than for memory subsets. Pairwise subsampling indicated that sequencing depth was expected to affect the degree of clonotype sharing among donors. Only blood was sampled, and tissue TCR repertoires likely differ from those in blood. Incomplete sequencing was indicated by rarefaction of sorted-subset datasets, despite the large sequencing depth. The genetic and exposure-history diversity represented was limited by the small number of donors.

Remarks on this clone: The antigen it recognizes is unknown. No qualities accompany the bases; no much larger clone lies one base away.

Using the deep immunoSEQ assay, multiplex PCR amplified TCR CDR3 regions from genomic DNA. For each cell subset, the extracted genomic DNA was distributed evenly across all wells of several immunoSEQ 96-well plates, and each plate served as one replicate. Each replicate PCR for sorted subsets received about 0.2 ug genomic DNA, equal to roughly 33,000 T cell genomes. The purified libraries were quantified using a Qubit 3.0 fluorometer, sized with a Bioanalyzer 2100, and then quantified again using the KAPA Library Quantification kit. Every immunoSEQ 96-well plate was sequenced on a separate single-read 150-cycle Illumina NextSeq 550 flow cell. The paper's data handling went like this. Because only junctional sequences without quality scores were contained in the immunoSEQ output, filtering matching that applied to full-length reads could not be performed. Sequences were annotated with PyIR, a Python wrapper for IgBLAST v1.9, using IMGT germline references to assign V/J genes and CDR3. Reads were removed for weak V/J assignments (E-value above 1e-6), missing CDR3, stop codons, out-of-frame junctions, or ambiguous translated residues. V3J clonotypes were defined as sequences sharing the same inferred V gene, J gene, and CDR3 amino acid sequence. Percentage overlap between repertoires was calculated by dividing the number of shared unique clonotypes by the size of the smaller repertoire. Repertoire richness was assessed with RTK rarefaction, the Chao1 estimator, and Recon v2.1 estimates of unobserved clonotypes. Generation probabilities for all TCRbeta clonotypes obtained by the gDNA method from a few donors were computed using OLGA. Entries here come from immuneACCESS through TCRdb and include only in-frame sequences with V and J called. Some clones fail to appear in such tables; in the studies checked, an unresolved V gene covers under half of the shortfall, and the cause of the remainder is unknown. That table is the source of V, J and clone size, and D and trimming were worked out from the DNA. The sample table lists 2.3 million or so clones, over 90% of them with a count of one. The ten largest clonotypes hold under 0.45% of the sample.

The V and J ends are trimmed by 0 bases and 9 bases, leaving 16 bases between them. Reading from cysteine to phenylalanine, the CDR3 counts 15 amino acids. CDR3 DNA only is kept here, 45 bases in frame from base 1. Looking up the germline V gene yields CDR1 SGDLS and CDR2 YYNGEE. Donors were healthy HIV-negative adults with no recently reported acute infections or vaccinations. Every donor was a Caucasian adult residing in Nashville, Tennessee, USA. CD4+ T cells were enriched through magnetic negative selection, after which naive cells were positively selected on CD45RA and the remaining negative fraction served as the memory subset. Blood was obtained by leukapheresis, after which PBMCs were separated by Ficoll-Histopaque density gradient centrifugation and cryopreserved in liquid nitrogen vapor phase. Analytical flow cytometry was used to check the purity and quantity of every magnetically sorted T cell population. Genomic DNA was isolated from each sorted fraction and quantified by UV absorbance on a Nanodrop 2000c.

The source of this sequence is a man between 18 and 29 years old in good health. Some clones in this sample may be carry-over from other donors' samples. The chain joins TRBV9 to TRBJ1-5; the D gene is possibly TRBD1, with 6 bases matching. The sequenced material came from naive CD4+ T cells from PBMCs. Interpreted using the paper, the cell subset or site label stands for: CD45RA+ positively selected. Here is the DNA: TGTGCCAGCAGCGTAGATTCGACAGGCACGGGGCCCCAGCATTTT. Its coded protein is CASSVDSTGTGPQHF.